These 22 T cell receptor beta chains were sequenced from one sample in a study of T-cell memory formation after mild COVID-19. TCRdb reprocessed the 5' RACE reads with MiXCR, giving one entry per CDR3 protein. The table has roughly 260,000 distinct CDR3 sequences, approximately 16% seen once. Source material: PBMCs or a T cell subset sorted from them (not recorded which). The receptors derive from a man younger than 35 who had mild COVID-19 (a few samples of this study predate the infection). Cell type and time point are not known.

This clonotype has ten or more counts. The chain carries TRBV7-2 and TRBJ1-1; no reliable D call. The CDR3 covers 14 residues. V was clipped by 3 bases and J by 1 base, with 9 bases between them. Looked up from germline, CDR1 is SGHTA and CDR2 is FQGNSA. CDR3 in DNA: TGTGCCAGCAGCTTGACGGGAACGAACACTGAAGCTTTCTTT. Amino acids: CASSLTGTNTEAFF.

In this sample, this clonotype turned up a few times. The rearrangement links TRBV5-1 to TRBJ2-5; a weak D match, TRBD2 (7 bases). Germline CDR1 is SGHRS and CDR2 is YFSETQ. The CDR3 extends over 15 amino acids. Trimming stripped 9 bases from V and 5 bases from J, with 23 bases between. DNA of the CDR3: TGCGCCACCACCCCCCGAGGGGGGGCTGTGGAGACCCAGTACTTC. Translation: CATTPRGGAVETQYF. The variable domain in full, with the rest retrieved from reference TRBV5-1 and TRBJ2-5, is KAGVTQTPRYLIKTRGQQVTLSCSPISGHRSVSWYQQTPGQGLQFLFEYFSETQRNKGNFPGRFSGRQFSNSRSEMNVSTLELGDSALYLCATTPRGGAVETQYFGPGTRLLVL.

This clonotype has just a few counts. This rearrangement joins TRBV10-3 to TRBJ2-3; unclear D gene. This CDR3 region has 11 residues. CDR1 and CDR2 from the germline V gene are ENHRY and SYGVKD. The ends were cut back, 6 bases at V and 3 bases at J, with 4 bases in the middle. Here the CDR3 reads CAIRRTDTQYF. The CDR3 nucleotides are TGTGCCATCAGGCGTACAGATACGCAGTATTTT.

V and J are TRBV7-9 and TRBJ1-1; D is perhaps TRBD1 (5 bases). The V and J ends lost 8 bases and 3 bases respectively, with 19 bases between them. From germline, CDR1 is SEHNR and CDR2 FQNEAQ (reference sequence). The CDR3 has 15 amino acids. The chain's CDR3 is CASSSGTGAYTEAFF. As DNA, the CDR3 is TGTGCCAGCTCCTCCGGGACCGGGGCATACACTGAAGCTTTCTTT.

In its sample, this clonotype was seen a few times. The chain uses TRBV4-2 and TRBJ2-3; 7 nucleotides align to TRBD2. The ends lost 0 bases at V and 6 bases at J; junction bases unmatched: 21. CDR3 length equals 20 residues. Germline loops: CDR1 LGHNA, CDR2 YNFKEQ. In DNA form, the CDR3 reads TGTGCCAGCAGCCAAGAACTGCTGGAGACTAGCCCTAGGCGCGTTGATACGCAGTATTTT. It specifies CASSQELLETSPRRVDTQYF.

V and J are TRBV12-3 or TRBV12-4 and TRBJ1-2; D might be TRBD1 (6 bases). V lost 3 bases to trimming and J lost 6 bases, with 11 bases between them. CDR3 size: 13 residues. Here the CDR3 reads CASSFTGANGYTF. The CDR3 region has the DNA TGTGCCAGCAGTTTCACGGGGGCAAATGGCTACACCTTC.

This clonotype turned up a few times. The chain carries TRBV18 and TRBJ1-5, with D hard to call. CDR3 length: 14 amino acids. With 6 bases removed from V and 3 bases from J, the gap between germline ends came to 12 bases. Germline V gene data show CDR1 as KGHSH and CDR2 as LQKENI. CDR3 amino acids: CASSPGGINQPQHF. As DNA, the CDR3 is TGTGCCAGCTCGCCGGGAGGGATCAATCAGCCCCAGCATTTT.

The CDR3 is CASSQGASGGVETQYF. As DNA, the CDR3 is TGTGCCAGCAGCCAAGGGGCTAGCGGGGGGGTGGAGACCCAGTACTTC. The J gene is TRBJ2-5, the V gene TRBV4-2; the match to TRBD2 covers 12 bases. The V gene end was trimmed by 1 base and the J gene end by 5 bases; junction bases not matched to a gene: 5. Germline CDR1 and CDR2: LGHNA and YNFKEQ. This CDR3 contains 16 residues.

The rearrangement joins TRBV5-1 to TRBJ1-6; 7 positions agree with TRBD1. The ends lost 2 bases at V and 9 bases at J; junction bases unmatched: 8. CDR3 length equals 15 residues. Looked up from germline, CDR1 is SGHRS and CDR2 is YFSETQ. The CDR3, as DNA: TGCGCCAGCAGCTTAGGGACAGCGGAGCGTTCACCCCTCCACTTT. This gives the protein CASSLGTAERSPLHF.

The J gene is TRBJ1-4, the V gene TRBV15; D is possibly TRBD1 (5 bases). V was clipped by 9 bases and J by 7 bases, with 15 bases between them. There are 13 residues in the CDR3. From germline, CDR1 is LNHNV and CDR2 YYDKDF (reference sequence). DNA for the CDR3: TGTGCCACTTCAGGCAGGGATGGTGAAAAACTGTTTTTT. It codes for CATSGRDGEKLFF.

The chain joins TRBV6-5 to TRBJ1-2; D might be TRBD1 (5 bases). The V gene lost 7 bases and the J gene lost 8 bases, with 20 bases spanning the gap. Germline V gene data show CDR1 as MNHEY and CDR2 as SVGAGI. The CDR3 runs 14 residues. CDR3 loop: CASTYLVGAIGYTF. DNA of the CDR3: TGTGCCAGCACCTACCTCGTAGGGGCTATCGGCTACACCTTC.

J is TRBJ2-5 and V is TRBV7-9, with unresolved D. The CDR3 sequence is 11 residues long. The V and J ends lost 5 bases and 3 bases respectively, with 4 bases between them. The germline CDR1 and CDR2 sequences are SEHNR and FQNEAQ (reference sequence). The CDR3, as DNA: TGTGCCAGCAGCAAAGAAGAGACCCAGTACTTC. Its protein product is CASSKEETQYF.

This clonotype has ten or more counts. The CDR3 here is CSVHGTVNTEAFF. The CDR3 DNA reads as TGCAGCGTCCACGGGACAGTGAACACTGAAGCTTTCTTT. V usage is TRBV29-1 and J usage is TRBJ1-1; 7 bases agree with TRBD1. The trim removed 6 bases at V and 0 bases at J, leaving 4 bases unmatched. The length of the CDR3 is 13 residues. Germline CDR1 is SQVTM and CDR2 is ANQGSEA.

The table lists this clonotype with many counts. The V gene is TRBV5-1, the J gene TRBJ2-5; D gene ambiguous. V lost 4 bases, J lost 5 bases, and 15 bases lay in between. Germline CDR1 SGHRS, CDR2 YFSETQ. The CDR3 sequence is 14 residues long. This CDR3 reads CASSARIVGETQYF. In DNA form, the CDR3 reads TGCGCCAGCAGCGCACGGATAGTGGGGGAGACCCAGTACTTC.

V usage is TRBV7-6 and J usage is TRBJ2-1, with D perhaps assigned TRBD1 or TRBD2 (5 bases each). CDR1 is SGHVS, CDR2 FNYEAQ, per germline. V lost 5 bases, J lost 5 bases, and 16 bases lay in between. CDR3 length: 15 residues. As DNA, the CDR3 is TGTGCCAGCAGCAATGGGGGTCAGGCTAACAATGAGCAGTTCTTC. Residues: CASSNGGQANNEQFF.

This rearrangement joins TRBV6-1 to TRBJ2-5; 7 nucleotides align to TRBD1. CDR1 and CDR2 (germline): MNHNS, SASEGT. CDR3 size: 15 residues. Trimming cost V 3 bases and J 3 bases; bases outside gene matches: 7. CDR3 DNA sequence: TGTGCCAGCAGTGATTGGGGACAGAACAAAGAGACCCAGTACTTC. Translated: CASSDWGQNKETQYF.

The chain carries TRBV10-3 and TRBJ1-5; no clear D. This CDR3 spans 14 amino acids. From germline, CDR1 is ENHRY and CDR2 SYGVKD. The V end was cut by 11 bases, the J end by 2 bases, with 16 bases between. This chain's CDR3 is CASAFGDRNQPQHF. The CDR3 coding sequence is TGTGCCTCCGCGTTCGGGGATCGCAATCAGCCCCAGCATTTT.

The table lists this clonotype with a few counts. This chain uses TRBV20-1 with TRBJ2-7, with 7 bases fitting TRBD1. V was pared by 6 bases and J by 7 bases, with 6 bases of the junction left unmatched. CDR3 length: 11 amino acids. CDR1 and CDR2 from the germline V gene are DFQATT and SNEGSKA (reference sequence). The CDR3 coding sequence is TGCAGTGCGAGCACCAGGGGGGAGCAGTACTTC. Its protein is CSASTRGEQYF.

The V and J genes are TRBV7-2 and TRBJ2-7; D gene uncertain. Looked up from germline, CDR1 is SGHTA and CDR2 is FQGNSA. Trimming shortened V by 7 bases and J by 6 bases, and 16 bases separated the two germline ends. CDR3 length equals 13 residues. CDR3 in amino acids: CASISDLRLEQYV. For the CDR3, the DNA is TGTGCCAGCATTTCGGACCTCCGACTCGAGCAGTACGTC.

The chain uses TRBV12-3 or TRBV12-4 and TRBJ2-5; 9 bases map to TRBD1. The CDR3 consists of 15 residues. The ends lost 6 bases at V and 5 bases at J; junction bases unmatched: 10. The CDR3 protein is CASSGTGGAWETQYF. Written as DNA, the CDR3 is TGTGCCAGCAGCGGTACAGGGGGCGCGTGGGAGACCCAGTACTTC.

The chain recombines TRBV5-1 with TRBJ2-5, with D perhaps matching TRBD1 (7 bases). The germline gives CDR1 SGHRS, CDR2 YFSETQ. The V and J ends lost 4 bases and 3 bases respectively, with 16 bases between them. The CDR3 is 15 residues long. The chain's CDR3 is CASSMQTGTEETQYF. The CDR3 DNA is TGCGCCAGCAGCATGCAGACAGGGACTGAAGAGACCCAGTACTTC.

This clonotype came up a few times. The CDR3 coding sequence is TGTGCCAGCAGCTTATCTACGAGTAGGCTAGTTGGAGATACGCAGTATTTT. This gives the protein CASSLSTSRLVGDTQYF. The chain has TRBV7-3 and TRBJ2-3; D ambiguous. The V end was cut by 2 bases, the J end by 5 bases, with 20 bases between. CDR3 length: 17 amino acids. The germline CDR1 and CDR2 sequences are SGHTA and FQGTGA.